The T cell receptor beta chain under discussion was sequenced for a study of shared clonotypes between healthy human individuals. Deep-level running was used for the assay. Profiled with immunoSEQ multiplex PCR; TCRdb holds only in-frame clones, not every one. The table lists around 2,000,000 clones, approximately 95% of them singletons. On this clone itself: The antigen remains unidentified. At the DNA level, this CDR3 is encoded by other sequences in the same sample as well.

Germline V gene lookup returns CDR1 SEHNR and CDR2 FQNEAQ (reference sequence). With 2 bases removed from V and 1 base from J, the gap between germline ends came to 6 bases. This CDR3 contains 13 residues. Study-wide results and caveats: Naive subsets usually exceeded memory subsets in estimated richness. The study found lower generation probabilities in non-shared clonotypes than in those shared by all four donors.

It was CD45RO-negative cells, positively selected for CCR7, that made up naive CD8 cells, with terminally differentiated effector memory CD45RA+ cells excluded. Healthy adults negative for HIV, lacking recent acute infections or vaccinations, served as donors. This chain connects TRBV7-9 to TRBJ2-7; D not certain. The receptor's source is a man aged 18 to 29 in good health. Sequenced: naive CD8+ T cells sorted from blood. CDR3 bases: TGTGCCAGCAGCTTATCCGGTTCCTACGAGCAGTACTTC. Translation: CASSLSGSYEQYF. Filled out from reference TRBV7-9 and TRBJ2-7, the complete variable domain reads DTGVSQNPRHKITKRGQNVTFRCDPISEHNRLYWYRQTLGQGPEFLTYFQNEAQLEKSRLLSDRFSAERPKGSFSTLEIQRTEQGDSAMYLCASSLSGSYEQYFGPGTRLTVT.